One sample yielded the 16 T cell receptor beta chains listed below, sequenced in a study of human T cells and chemical hapten exposure. Time point: patch test 1, 2 weeks after DPC sensitization. Described treatment: therapeutic diphenylcyclopropenone sensitization with weekly scalp DPC. TCRdb reanalysed the RACE reads using MiXCR and keeps one entry per CDR3 protein. The sample consists of nearly 80,000 distinct CDR3 sequences, 10% to 13% of them appearing once. The sample here was whole blood, taken in connection with sensitization to the hapten diphenylcyclopropenone (DPC). These receptors were collected from a woman aged 45-60 years with alopecia areata. Some clones in this sample may be carry-over from other donors' samples.

This clonotype appeared a few times. The chain carries TRBV6-6 and TRBJ2-7; D may be TRBD1 (5 bases). Germline values: CDR1 MNHNY, CDR2 SVGAGI (reference sequence). With 1 base removed from V and 5 bases from J, the gap between germline ends came to 9 bases. The CDR3 is made up of 13 amino acids. DNA of the CDR3: TGTGCCAGCAGTTACTTAAGGGGCAACGAGCAGTACTTC. It specifies CASSYLRGNEQYF.

This clonotype was observed at least ten times. This sequence joins TRBV7-3 and TRBJ2-2; TRBD2 matches 8 bases. After removal of 0 bases from V and 7 bases from J, the junction contained 4 bases not matched to a gene. The length of the CDR3 is 15 residues. CDR1 SGHTA and CDR2 FQGTGA come from the germline V gene. CDR3 sequence reads: CASSLTGLGVGELFF. In DNA, the CDR3 is TGTGCCAGCAGCTTAACGGGACTAGGGGTCGGGGAGCTGTTTTTT.

This clonotype came up a few times. CDR3 in DNA: TGCGCCAGCAGCTTCTGGACTAGCGGGTACGAGCAGTACTTC. Its protein is CASSFWTSGYEQYF. This chain joins TRBV4-3 and TRBJ2-7; 11 nucleotides align to TRBD2. The V and J ends lost 5 bases and 4 bases, in that order; junction bases with no gene match: 4. The CDR3 runs 14 residues. Germline-derived CDR1 and CDR2 are LGHNA and YSLEER.

The chain combines TRBV2 with TRBJ2-7; TRBD1 aligns across 7 bases. CDR3 length: 14 amino acids. The J segment lost 0 bases and the V segment lost 7 bases, leaving 6 bases of the junction unmatched. CDR1 and CDR2 (germline): SNHLY, FYNNEI. CDR3 in DNA: TGTGCCAGCAACCTCCAGGGGGTCTCCTACGAGCAGTACTTC. Translated: CASNLQGVSYEQYF.

This clonotype was recorded a few times. This sequence joins TRBV28 and TRBJ1-2, with D unresolved. The V end was cut by 5 bases, the J end by 8 bases, with 9 bases between. Germline V CDR1 and CDR2: MDHEN, SYDVKM. CDR3 length equals 11 residues. The CDR3 nucleotides are TGTGCCAGCAGTCCCCGAAGCGGCTACACCTTC. Residues: CASSPRSGYTF.

This sequence joins TRBV2 and TRBJ1-5; possible D gene TRBD1, 5 bases. Trimming removed 6 bases at V and 4 bases at J, with 13 bases between. The germline V gene has CDR1 SNHLY and CDR2 FYNNEI. The CDR3 length is 14 residues. CDR3 protein: CASSLDGTNQPQHF. CDR3 coding DNA: TGTGCCAGCAGCTTGGACGGGACTAATCAGCCCCAGCATTTT.

The chain carries TRBV3-1 and TRBJ2-7; a possible D gene is TRBD2 (5 bases). The CDR3 consists of 12 residues. The ends were cut back, 9 bases at V and 6 bases at J, with 15 bases in the middle. Germline CDR1 LGHDT, CDR2 YNNKEL (reference sequence). Here the CDR3 reads CASSLASGEQYF. CDR3 DNA sequence: TGTGCCAGTTCTCTAGCCTCCGGCGAGCAGTACTTC.

This clonotype was counted a few times. The chain employs TRBV5-1 and TRBJ2-3; a weak D match, TRBD2 (6 bases). This CDR3 contains 15 residues. The V and J ends lost 3 bases and 3 bases respectively, with 14 bases between them. CDR1 and CDR2 from the germline V gene are SGHRS and YFSETQ. The CDR3: CASSSQGGSTDTQYF. CDR3 bases: TGCGCCAGCAGCTCCCAGGGAGGCAGTACAGATACGCAGTATTTT.

A few counts support this clonotype. This chain links TRBV7-2 with TRBJ2-3; possibly TRBD1 or TRBD2 for D (5 bases each). The V end lost 4 bases, the J end lost 3 bases, and 11 bases lay between the germline ends. Germline assignment: CDR1 SGHTA and CDR2 FQGNSA. This CDR3 has 14 amino acids. The CDR3 spells CASSYDGATDTQYF. The CDR3 nucleotides read TGTGCCAGCAGCTACGACGGGGCGACAGATACGCAGTATTTT.

The chain links TRBV2 to TRBJ2-2; a weak D match, TRBD1 (6 bases). There are 13 residues in the CDR3. Trimming cost V 4 bases and J 7 bases, with 10 bases left between them. Germline-derived CDR1 and CDR2 are SNHLY and FYNNEI. This CDR3 is CASSGQELGELFF. The CDR3, as DNA: TGTGCCAGCAGTGGACAGGAGCTCGGGGAGCTGTTTTTT.

This clonotype was recorded many times. The chain joins TRBV5-6 to TRBJ1-5; 9 nucleotides align to TRBD1. The CDR3 contains 16 residues. Germline CDR1 reads SGHDT; CDR2 reads YYEEEE. Trimming cost V 3 bases and J 1 base; bases outside gene matches: 5. CDR3 coding DNA: TGTGCCAGCAGCTCTACAGGGGGCCTAAGCAATCAGCCCCAGCATTTT. It is translated as CASSSTGGLSNQPQHF.

This clonotype was seen a few times. The J gene is TRBJ2-1, the V gene TRBV5-4; 11 bases align to TRBD2. CDR1 and CDR2 from the germline V gene are SGHNT and YYREEE (reference sequence). CDR3 length: 15 residues. Trimming removed 2 bases from V and 7 bases from J; junction bases left unmatched: 5. The CDR3 DNA is TGTGCCAGCAGCTTTAGCGGGAGGGCCTCGAATGAGCAGTTCTTC. It translates to CASSFSGRASNEQFF.

This clonotype has ten or more counts. This chain joins TRBV15 and TRBJ2-7; 9 bases line up with TRBD2. Trimming removed 1 base from V and 6 bases from J; junction bases left unmatched: 7. Germline V gives CDR1 LNHNV, CDR2 YYDKDF (reference sequence). The CDR3 has 15 residues. The CDR3 loop is CATSRGIAGAREQYF. CDR3 coding DNA: TGTGCCACCAGCAGAGGAATAGCGGGAGCCCGCGAGCAGTACTTC.

The CDR3 protein is CASSQGITRIDEQFF. DNA for the CDR3: TGTGCCAGCAGCCAAGGAATAACACGCATCGATGAGCAGTTCTTC. The V gene is TRBV4-2, the J gene TRBJ2-1; D call uncertain. Germline V gene sequence: CDR1 LGHNA, CDR2 YNFKEQ. Deletions cut 1 base from V and 8 bases from J, with 15 bases between. This CDR3 region has 15 residues.

This clonotype came up many times. The chain has TRBV6-2 or TRBV6-3 and TRBJ1-1; D perhaps matches TRBD1 (5 bases). This CDR3 comprises 16 residues. Germline-derived CDR1 and CDR2 are MNHEY and SVGEGT. V shed 2 bases and J shed 4 bases, with 17 bases lying between them. CDR3 in amino acids: CASSYTGRALATEAFF. The CDR3 DNA sequence: TGTGCCAGCAGTTACACGGGCAGGGCCCTCGCCACTGAAGCTTTCTTT.

This chain links TRBV7-6 with TRBJ2-7, with D perhaps matching TRBD1 or TRBD2 (7 bases each). The V end lost 5 bases, the J end lost 3 bases, and 17 bases lay between the germline ends. Germline CDR1 and CDR2: SGHVS and FNYEAQ. This CDR3 contains 15 residues. CDR3 protein: CASSPQGGVVYEQYF. The CDR3 region has the DNA TGTGCCAGCAGCCCGCAGGGGGGGGTCGTCTACGAGCAGTACTTC.